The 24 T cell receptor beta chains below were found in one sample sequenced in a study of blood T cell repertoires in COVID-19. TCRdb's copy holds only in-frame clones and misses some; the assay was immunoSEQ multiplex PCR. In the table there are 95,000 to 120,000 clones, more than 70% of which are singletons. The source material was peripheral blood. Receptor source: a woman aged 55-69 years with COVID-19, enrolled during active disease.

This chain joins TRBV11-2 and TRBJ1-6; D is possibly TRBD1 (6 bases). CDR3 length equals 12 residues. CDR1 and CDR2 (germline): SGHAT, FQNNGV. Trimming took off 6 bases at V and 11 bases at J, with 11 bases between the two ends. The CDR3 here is CASSQQGTPLHF. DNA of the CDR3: TGTGCCAGCAGTCAACAGGGTACACCCCTCCACTTT.

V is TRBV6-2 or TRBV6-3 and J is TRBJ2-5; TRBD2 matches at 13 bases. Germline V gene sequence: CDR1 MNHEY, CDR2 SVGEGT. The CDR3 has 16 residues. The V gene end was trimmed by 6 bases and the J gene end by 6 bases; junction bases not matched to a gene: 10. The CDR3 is CASSPLGLAGRKTQYF. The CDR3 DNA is TGTGCCAGCAGCCCGCTGGGACTAGCGGGGAGAAAGACCCAGTACTTC.

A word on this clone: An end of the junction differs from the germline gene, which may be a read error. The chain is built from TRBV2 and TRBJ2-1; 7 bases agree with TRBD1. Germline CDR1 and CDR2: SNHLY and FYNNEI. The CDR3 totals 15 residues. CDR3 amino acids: CASSEDRESYNEQFF. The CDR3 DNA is TGTGCCAGCAGCGAAGACAGGGAATCCTACAATGAGCAGTTCTTC.

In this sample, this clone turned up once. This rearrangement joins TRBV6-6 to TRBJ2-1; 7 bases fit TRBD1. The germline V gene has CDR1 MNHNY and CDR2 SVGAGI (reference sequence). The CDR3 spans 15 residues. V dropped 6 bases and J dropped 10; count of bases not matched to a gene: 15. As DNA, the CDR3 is TGTGCCAGCAGGGGCGCTTCAAGGGGGCCTGGGGAGCAGTTCTTC. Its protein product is CASRGASRGPGEQFF.

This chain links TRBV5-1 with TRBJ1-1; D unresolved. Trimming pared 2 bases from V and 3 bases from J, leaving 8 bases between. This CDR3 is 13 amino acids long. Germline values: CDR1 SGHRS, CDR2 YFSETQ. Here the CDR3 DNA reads TGCGCCAGCAGCTTTGAGGGCTACACTGAAGCTTTCTTT. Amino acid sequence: CASSFEGYTEAFF.

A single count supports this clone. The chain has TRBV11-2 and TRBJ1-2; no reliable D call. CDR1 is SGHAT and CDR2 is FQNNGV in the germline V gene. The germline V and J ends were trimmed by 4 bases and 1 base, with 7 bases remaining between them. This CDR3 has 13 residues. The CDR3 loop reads CASSSLINYGYTF. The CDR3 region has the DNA TGTGCCAGCAGCTCCCTTATTAACTATGGCTACACCTTC. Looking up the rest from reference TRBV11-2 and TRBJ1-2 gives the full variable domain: EAGVAQSPRYKIIEKRQSVAFWCNPISGHATLYWYQQILGQGPKLLIQFQNNGVVDDSQLPKDRFSAERLKGVDSTLKIQPAKLEDSAVYLCASSSLINYGYTFGSGTRLTVV.

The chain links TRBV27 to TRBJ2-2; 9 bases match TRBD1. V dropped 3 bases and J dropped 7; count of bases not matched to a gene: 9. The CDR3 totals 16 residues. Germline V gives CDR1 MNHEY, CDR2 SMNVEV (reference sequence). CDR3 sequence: CASSLTYRGLSGELFF. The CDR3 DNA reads TGTGCCAGCAGTTTGACCTACAGGGGGCTTAGCGGGGAGCTGTTTTTT.

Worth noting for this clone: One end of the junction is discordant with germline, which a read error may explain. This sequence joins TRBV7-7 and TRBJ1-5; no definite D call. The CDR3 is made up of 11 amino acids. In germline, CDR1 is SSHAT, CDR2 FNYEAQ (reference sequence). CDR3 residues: CASSQTTTQHF. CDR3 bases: TGTGCTAGCAGCCAGACAACGACGCAGCATTTT.

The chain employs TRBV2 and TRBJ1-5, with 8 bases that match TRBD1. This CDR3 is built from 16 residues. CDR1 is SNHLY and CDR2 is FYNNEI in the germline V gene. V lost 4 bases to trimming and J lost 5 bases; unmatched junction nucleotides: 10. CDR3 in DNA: TGTGCCAGCAGTGGGACAGGGAATTTCATCCATCAGCCCCAGCATTTT. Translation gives CASSGTGNFIHQPQHF.

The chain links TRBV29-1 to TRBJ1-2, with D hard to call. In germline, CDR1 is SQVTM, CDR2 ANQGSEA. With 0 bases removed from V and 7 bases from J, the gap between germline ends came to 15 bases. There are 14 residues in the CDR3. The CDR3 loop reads CSVEEGPGIFGYTF. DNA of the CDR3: TGCAGCGTTGAAGAGGGCCCGGGAATTTTTGGCTACACCTTC. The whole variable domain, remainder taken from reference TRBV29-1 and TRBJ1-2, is SAVISQKPSRDICQRGTSLTIQCQVDSQVTMMFWYRQQPGQSLTLIATANQGSEATYESGFVIDKFPISRPNLTFSTLTVSNMSPEDSSIYLCSVEEGPGIFGYTFGSGTRLTVV.

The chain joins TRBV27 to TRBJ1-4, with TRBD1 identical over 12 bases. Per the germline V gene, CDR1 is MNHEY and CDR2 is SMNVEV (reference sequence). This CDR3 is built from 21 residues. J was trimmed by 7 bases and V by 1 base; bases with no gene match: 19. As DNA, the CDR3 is TGTGCCAGCAGTTTATTTCGAGTTTTGGGACAGGGGGCGCCGGGTAGTGAAAAACTGTTTTTT. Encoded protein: CASSLFRVLGQGAPGSEKLFF.

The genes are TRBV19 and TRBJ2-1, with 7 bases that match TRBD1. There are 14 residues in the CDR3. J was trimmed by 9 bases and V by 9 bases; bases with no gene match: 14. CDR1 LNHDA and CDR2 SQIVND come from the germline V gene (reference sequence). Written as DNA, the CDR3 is TGTGCCAGCCGACAGGGAGCTGCCTCGGGTGAGCAGTTCTTC. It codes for CASRQGAASGEQFF.

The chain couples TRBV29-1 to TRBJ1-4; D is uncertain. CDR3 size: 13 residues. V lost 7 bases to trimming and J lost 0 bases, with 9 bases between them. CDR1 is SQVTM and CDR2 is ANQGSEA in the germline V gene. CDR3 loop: CSAAVATNEKLFF. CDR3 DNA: TGCAGCGCAGCGGTGGCAACTAATGAAAAACTGTTTTTT.

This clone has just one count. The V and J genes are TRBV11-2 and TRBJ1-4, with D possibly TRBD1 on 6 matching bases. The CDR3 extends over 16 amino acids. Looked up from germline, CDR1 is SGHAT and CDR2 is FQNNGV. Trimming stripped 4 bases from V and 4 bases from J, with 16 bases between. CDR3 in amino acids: CASSWGQRTDNEKLFF. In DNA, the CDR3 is TGTGCCAGCAGCTGGGGGCAGAGAACGGATAATGAAAAACTGTTTTTT.

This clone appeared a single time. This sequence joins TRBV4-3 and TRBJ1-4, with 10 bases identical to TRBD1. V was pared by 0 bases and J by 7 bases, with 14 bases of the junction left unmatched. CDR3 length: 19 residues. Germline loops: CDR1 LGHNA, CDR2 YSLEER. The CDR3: CASSQDPATGGVGSEKLFF. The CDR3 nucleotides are TGCGCCAGCAGCCAAGATCCAGCGACAGGGGGCGTAGGGAGTGAAAAACTGTTTTTT.

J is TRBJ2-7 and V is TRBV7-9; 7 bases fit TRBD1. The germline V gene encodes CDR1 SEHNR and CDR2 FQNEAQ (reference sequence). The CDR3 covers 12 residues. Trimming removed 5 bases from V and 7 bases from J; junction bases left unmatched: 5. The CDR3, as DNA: TGTGCCAGCAGCAACAACAGGGGAGAGCAGTACTTC. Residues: CASSNNRGEQYF.

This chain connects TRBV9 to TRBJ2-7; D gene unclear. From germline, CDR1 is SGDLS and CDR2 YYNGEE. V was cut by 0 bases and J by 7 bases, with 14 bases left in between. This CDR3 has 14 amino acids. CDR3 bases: TGTGCCAGCAGCGTAGAGTCCCCGGGTGGGGAGCAGTACTTC. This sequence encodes CASSVESPGGEQYF. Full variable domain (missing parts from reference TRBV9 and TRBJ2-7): DSGVTQTPKHLITATGQRVTLRCSPRSGDLSVYWYQQSLDQGLQFLIQYYNGEERAKGNILERFSAQQFPDLHSELNLSSLELGDSALYFCASSVESPGGEQYFGPGTRLTVT.

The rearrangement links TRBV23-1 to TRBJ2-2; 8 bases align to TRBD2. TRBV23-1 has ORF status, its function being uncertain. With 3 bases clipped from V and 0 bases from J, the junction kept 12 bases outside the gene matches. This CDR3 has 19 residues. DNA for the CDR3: TGCGCCAGCAGTCACCCCCAGGGGCGGGGGGTTTCGAACACCGGGGAGCTGTTTTTT. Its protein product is CASSHPQGRGVSNTGELFF.

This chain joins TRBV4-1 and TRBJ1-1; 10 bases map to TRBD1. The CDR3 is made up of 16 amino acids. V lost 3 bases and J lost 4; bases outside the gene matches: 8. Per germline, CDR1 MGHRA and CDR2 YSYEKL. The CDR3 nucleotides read TGCGCCAGCAGCCAGGGACAGGGGAAAACTGGCACTGAAGCTTTCTTT. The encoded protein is CASSQGQGKTGTEAFF.

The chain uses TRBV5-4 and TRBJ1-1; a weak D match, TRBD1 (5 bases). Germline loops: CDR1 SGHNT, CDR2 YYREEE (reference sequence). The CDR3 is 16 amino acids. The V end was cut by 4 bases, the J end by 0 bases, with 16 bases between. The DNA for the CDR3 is TGTGCCAGCAGCCCTAGACCGACAGCCATGAACACTGAAGCTTTCTTT. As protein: CASSPRPTAMNTEAFF.

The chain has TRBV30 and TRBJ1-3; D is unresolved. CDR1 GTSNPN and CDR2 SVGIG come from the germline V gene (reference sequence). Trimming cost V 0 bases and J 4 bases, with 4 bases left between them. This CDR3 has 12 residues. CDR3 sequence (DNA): TGTGCCTGGAGTGTGAGGGGAAACACCATATATTTT. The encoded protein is CAWSVRGNTIYF.

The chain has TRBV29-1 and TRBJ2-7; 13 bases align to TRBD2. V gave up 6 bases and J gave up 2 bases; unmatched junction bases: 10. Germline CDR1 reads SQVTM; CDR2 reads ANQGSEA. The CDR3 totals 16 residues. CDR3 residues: CSVSGTSGAFTYEQYF. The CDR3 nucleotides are TGCAGCGTCTCCGGGACTAGCGGGGCCTTTACCTACGAGCAGTACTTC.

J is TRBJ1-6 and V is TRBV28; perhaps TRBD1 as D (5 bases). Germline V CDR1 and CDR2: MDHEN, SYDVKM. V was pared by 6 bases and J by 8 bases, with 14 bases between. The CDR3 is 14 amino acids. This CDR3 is CASRRTLGDSPLHF. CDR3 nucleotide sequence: TGTGCCAGCAGGAGGACACTTGGGGATTCACCCCTCCACTTT.

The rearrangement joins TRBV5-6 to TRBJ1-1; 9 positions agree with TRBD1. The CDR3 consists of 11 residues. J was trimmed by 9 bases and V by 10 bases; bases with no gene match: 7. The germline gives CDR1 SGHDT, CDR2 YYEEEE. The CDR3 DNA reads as TGTGCCGGGGGACAGGGTAAAAAAGCTTTCTTT. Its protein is CAGGQGKKAFF. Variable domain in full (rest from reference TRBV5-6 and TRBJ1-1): DAGVTQSPTHLIKTRGQQVTLRCSPKSGHDTVSWYQQALGQGPQFIFQYYEEEERQRGNFPDRFSGHQFPNYSSELNVNALLLGDSALYLCAGGQGKKAFFGQGTRLTVV.